This T cell receptor beta chain emerged from a study of patients and donors after allogeneic stem cell transplantation. With 2 bases removed from V and 0 bases from J, the gap between germline ends came to 10 bases. CDR1 is MNHEY, CDR2 SVGAGI, per germline. The CDR3 contains 15 residues. TCRdb re-called the RT-PCR reads with MiXCR, one entry per CDR3 protein. Among about 160,000 distinct CDR3 sequences listed, roughly 22% were seen once. This TCR derives from a human donor who was either an allogeneic HSCT recipient or a stem cell or donor lymphocyte infusion donor (not recorded which). It is not recorded whose cells these are; they may come from a transplant donor. The chain is built from TRBV6-5 and TRBJ2-5, with D possibly being TRBD1 or TRBD2 (6 bases each). The sequencing input was blood, either unsorted or a sorted T cell fraction (not recorded which). The CDR3 is CASSYGGGHQETQYF. The CDR3 nucleotides read TGTGCCAGCAGTTACGGAGGGGGGCACCAAGAGACCCAGTACTTC.